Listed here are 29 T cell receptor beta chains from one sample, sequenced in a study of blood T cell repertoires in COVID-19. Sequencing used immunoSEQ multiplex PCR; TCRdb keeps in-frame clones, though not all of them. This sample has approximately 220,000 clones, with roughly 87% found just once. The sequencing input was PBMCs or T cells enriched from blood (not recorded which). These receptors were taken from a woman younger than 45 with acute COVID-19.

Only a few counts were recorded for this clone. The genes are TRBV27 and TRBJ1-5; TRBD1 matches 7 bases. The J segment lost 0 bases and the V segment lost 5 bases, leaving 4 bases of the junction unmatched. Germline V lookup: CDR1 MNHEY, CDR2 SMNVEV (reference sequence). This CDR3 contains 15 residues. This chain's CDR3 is CASSLRQGSNQPQHF. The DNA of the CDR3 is TGTGCCAGCAGTCTTCGACAGGGTAGCAATCAGCCCCAGCATTTT.

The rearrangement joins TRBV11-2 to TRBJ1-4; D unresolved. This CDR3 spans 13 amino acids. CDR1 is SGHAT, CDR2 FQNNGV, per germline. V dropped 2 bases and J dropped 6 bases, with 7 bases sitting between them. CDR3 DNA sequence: TGTGCCAGCAGCTTAATTACGGATGAAAAACTGTTTTTT. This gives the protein CASSLITDEKLFF. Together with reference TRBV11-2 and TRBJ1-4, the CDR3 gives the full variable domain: EAGVAQSPRYKIIEKRQSVAFWCNPISGHATLYWYQQILGQGPKLLIQFQNNGVVDDSQLPKDRFSAERLKGVDSTLKIQPAKLEDSAVYLCASSLITDEKLFFGSGTQLSVL.

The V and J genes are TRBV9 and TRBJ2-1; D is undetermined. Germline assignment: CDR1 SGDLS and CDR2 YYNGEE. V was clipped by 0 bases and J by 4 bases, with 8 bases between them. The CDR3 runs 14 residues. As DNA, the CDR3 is TGTGCCAGCAGCGTAGGCAGTCTGTACAATGAGCAGTTCTTC. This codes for CASSVGSLYNEQFF. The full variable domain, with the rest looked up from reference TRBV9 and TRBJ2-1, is DSGVTQTPKHLITATGQRVTLRCSPRSGDLSVYWYQQSLDQGLQFLIQYYNGEERAKGNILERFSAQQFPDLHSELNLSSLELGDSALYFCASSVGSLYNEQFFGPGTRLTVL.

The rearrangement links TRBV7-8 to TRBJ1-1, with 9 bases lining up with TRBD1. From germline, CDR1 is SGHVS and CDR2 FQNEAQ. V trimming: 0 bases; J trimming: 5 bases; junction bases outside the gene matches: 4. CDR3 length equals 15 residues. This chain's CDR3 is CASSLAGQGMTEAFF. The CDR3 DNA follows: TGTGCCAGCAGCTTAGCCGGACAGGGGATGACTGAAGCTTTCTTT.

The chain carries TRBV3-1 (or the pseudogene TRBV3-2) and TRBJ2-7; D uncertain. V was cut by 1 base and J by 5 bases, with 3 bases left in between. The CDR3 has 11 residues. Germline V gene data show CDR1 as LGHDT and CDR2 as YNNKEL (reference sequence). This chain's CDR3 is CASSQGDEQYF. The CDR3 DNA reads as TGTGCCAGCAGCCAAGGAGACGAGCAGTACTTC.

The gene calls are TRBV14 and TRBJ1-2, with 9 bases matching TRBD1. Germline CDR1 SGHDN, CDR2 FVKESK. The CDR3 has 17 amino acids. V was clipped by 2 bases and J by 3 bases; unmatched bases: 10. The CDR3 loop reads CASSQRPGQGSHYGYTF. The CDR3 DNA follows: TGTGCCAGCAGCCAACGCCCTGGACAGGGGTCGCACTATGGCTACACCTTC.

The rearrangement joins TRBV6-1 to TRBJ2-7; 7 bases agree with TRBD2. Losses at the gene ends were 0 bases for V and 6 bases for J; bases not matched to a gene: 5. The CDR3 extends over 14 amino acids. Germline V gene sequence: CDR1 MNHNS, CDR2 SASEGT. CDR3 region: CASSEARETIEQYF. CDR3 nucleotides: TGTGCCAGCAGTGAAGCGCGGGAGACAATCGAGCAGTACTTC.

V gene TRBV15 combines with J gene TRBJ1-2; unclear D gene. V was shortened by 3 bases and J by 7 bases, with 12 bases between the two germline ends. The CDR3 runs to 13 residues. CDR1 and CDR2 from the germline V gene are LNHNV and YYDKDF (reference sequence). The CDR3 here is CATSSAGLSGYTF. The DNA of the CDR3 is TGTGCCACCAGCAGTGCGGGGTTGAGTGGCTACACCTTC.

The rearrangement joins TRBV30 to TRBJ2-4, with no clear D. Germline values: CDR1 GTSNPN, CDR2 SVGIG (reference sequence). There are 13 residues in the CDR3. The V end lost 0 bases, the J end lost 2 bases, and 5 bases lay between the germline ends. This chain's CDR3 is CAWSVTTKNIQYF. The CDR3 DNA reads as TGTGCCTGGAGTGTTACTACCAAAAACATTCAGTACTTC.

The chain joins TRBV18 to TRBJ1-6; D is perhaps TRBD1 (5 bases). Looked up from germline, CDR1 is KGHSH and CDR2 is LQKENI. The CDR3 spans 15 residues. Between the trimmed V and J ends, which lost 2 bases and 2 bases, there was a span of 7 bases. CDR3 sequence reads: CASSPTGTYNSPLHF. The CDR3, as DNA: TGTGCCAGCTCACCAACAGGTACCTATAATTCACCCCTCCACTTT.

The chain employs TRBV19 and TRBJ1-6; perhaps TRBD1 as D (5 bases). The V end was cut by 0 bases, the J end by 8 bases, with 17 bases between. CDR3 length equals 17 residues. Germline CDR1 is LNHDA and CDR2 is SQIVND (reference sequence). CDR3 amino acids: CASSIDPGPWGDSPLHF. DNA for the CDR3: TGTGCCAGTAGTATAGACCCGGGACCTTGGGGGGATTCACCCCTCCACTTT. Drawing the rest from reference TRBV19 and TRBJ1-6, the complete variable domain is DGGITQSPKYLFRKEGQNVTLSCEQNLNHDAMYWYRQDPGQGLRLIYYSQIVNDFQKGDIAEGYSVSREKKESFPLTVTSAQKNPTAFYLCASSIDPGPWGDSPLHFGNGTRLTVT.

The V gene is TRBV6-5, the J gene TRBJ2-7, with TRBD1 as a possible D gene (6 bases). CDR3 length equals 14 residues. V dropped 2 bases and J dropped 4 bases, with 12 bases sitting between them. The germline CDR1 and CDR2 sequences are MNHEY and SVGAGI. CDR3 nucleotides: TGTGCCAGCAGTTACGGGCAGGGGCGGTACGAGCAGTACTTC. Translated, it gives CASSYGQGRYEQYF.

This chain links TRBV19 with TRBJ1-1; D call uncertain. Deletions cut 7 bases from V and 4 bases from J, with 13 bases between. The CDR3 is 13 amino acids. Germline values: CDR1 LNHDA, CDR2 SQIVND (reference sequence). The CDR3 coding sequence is TGTGCCAGTAAGGAGGAGGGATCCACTGAAGCTTTCTTT. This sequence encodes CASKEEGSTEAFF.

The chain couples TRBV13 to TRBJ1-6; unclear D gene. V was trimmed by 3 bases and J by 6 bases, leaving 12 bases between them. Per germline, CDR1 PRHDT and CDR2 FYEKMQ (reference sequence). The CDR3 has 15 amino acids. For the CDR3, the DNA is TGTGCCAGCAGCTTCAACCGAGGTCGTAATTCACCCCTCCACTTT. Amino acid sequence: CASSFNRGRNSPLHF. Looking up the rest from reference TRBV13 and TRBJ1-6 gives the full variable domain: AAGVIQSPRHLIKEKRETATLKCYPIPRHDTVYWYQQGPGQDPQFLISFYEKMQSDKGSIPDRFSAQQFSDYHSELNMSSLELGDSALYFCASSFNRGRNSPLHFGNGTRLTVT.

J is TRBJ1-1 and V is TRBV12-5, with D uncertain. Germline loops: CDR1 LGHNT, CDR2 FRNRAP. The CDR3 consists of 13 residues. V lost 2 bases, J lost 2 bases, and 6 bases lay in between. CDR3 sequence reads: CASGLRENTEAFF. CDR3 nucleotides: TGTGCTAGTGGTTTGAGAGAAAACACTGAAGCTTTCTTT.

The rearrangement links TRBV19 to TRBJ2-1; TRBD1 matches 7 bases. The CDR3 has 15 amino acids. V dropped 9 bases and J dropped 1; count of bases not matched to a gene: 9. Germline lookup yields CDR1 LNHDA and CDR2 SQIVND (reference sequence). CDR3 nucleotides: TGTGCCAGCCTTCGGACAGGCCGTTCCTACAATGAGCAGTTCTTC. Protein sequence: CASLRTGRSYNEQFF.

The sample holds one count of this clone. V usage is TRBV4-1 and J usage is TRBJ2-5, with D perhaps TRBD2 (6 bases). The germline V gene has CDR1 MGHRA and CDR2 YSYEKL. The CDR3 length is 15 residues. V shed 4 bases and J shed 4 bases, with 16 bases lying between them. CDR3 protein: CASSPLGGRLETQYF. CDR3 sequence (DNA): TGCGCCAGCAGCCCCCTGGGGGGACGTCTAGAGACCCAGTACTTC.

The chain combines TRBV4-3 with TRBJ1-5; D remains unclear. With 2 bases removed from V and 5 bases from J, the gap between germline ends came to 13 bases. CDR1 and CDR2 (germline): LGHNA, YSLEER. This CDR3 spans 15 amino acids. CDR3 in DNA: TGCGCCAGCAGCCAAATCTTGGCAGGCCATCAGCCCCAGCATTTT. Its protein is CASSQILAGHQPQHF.

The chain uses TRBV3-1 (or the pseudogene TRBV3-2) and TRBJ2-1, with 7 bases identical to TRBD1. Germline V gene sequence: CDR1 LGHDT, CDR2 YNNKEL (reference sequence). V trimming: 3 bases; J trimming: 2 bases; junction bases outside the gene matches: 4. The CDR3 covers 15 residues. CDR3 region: CASSQFGTAYNEQFF. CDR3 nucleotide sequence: TGTGCCAGCAGCCAGTTCGGGACAGCCTACAATGAGCAGTTCTTC.

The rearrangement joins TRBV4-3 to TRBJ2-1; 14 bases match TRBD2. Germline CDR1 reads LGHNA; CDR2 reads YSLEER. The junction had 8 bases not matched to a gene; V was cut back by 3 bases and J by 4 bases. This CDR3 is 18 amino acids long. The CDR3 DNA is TGCGCCAGCAGCCACCGATGGGGACTAGCGGGGGTATACAATGAGCAGTTCTTC. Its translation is CASSHRWGLAGVYNEQFF.

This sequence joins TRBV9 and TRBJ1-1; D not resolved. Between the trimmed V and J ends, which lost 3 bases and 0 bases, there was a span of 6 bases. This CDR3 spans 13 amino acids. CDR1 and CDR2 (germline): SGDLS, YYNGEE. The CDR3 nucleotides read TGTGCCAGCAGCGGCGAGATGAACACTGAAGCTTTCTTT. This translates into CASSGEMNTEAFF.

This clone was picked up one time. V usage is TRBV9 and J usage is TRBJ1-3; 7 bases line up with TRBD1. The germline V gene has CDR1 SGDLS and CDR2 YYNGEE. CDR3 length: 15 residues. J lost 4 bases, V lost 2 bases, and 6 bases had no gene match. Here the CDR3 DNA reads TGTGCCAGCAGCGTCTCGACAGGGTCCGGAAACACCATATATTTT. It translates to CASSVSTGSGNTIYF.

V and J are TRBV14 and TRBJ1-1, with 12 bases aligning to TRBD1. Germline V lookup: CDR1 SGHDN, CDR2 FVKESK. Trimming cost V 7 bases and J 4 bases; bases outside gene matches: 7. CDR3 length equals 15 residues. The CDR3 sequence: CASTGTGGFITEAFF. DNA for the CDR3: TGTGCCAGCACCGGGACAGGGGGCTTTATCACTGAAGCTTTCTTT.

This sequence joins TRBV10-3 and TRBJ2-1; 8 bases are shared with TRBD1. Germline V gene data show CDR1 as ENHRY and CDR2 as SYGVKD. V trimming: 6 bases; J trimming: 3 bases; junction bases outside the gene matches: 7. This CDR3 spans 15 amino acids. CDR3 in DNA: TGTGCCATCAGGTCGCCCGGGACAGGCTACAATGAGCAGTTCTTC. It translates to CAIRSPGTGYNEQFF.

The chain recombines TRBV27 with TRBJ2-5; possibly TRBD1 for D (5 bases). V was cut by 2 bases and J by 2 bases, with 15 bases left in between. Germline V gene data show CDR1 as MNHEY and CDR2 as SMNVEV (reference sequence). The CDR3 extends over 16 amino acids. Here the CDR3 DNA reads TGTGCCAGCAGTTTAAGGGGCTGGGGCAGACAAGAGACCCAGTACTTC. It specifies CASSLRGWGRQETQYF.

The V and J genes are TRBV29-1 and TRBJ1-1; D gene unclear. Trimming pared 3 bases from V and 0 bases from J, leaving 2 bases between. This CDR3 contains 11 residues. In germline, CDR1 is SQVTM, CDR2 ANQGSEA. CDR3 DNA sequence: TGCAGCGTTGACGTGAACACTGAAGCTTTCTTT. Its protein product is CSVDVNTEAFF.

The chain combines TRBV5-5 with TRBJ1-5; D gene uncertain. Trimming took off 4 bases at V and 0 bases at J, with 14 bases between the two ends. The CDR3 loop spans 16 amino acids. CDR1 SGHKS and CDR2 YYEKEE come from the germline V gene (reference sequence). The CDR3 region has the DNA TGTGCCAGCAGCCTTATGGGCGTAACTAGCAATCAGCCCCAGCATTTT. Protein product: CASSLMGVTSNQPQHF.

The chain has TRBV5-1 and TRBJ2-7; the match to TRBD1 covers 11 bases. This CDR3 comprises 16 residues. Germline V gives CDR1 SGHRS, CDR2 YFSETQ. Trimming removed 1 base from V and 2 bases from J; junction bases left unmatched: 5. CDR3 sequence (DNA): TGCGCCAGCAGCTTGCCTCGGGACAGGGGGACCTACGAGCAGTACTTC. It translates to CASSLPRDRGTYEQYF.

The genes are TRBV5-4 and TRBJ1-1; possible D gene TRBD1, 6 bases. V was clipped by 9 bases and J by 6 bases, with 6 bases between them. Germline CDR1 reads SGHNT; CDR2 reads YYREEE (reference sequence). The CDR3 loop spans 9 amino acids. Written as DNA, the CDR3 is TGTGCCACAGGGGCTGAAGCTTTCTTT. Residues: CATGAEAFF.